The 21 T cell receptor beta chains presented below share a single source sample, sequenced in a study of molecular identifiers for immune sequencing clone quantification. TCRdb itself ran the PCR reads through MiXCR, one entry per CDR3 protein. The table shows a few hundred thousand distinct CDR3 sequences, with around 23% occurring only once. Source material: naive CD8+ T cells from blood, with Jurkat cell RNA spiked in. The subset is: FACS-sorted CD8+CD4-CCR7+CD45RA+ naive T cells. Receptor source: a human donor in good health. Some libraries in this study had Jurkat cell RNA spiked in.

There are a few counts of this clonotype. The chain couples TRBV12-3 or TRBV12-4 to TRBJ2-5; a weak D match, TRBD1 (5 bases). Trimming took 3 bases from V and 4 from J, leaving 12 bases between them. The CDR3 length is 14 residues. The CDR3 coding sequence is TGTGCCAGCAGTTTCTCAGGGAACGGAGAGACCCAGTACTTC. Translating it yields CASSFSGNGETQYF.

This clonotype occurred a few times. The chain recombines TRBV28 with TRBJ2-2; 7 bases agree with TRBD1. This CDR3 comprises 17 residues. V dropped 3 bases and J dropped 4; count of bases not matched to a gene: 11. CDR1 and CDR2 (germline): MDHEN, SYDVKM. Written as DNA, the CDR3 is TGTGCCAGCAGTTTCCCTTGGACAGGTGCGGGCACCGGGGAGCTGTTTTTT. This codes for CASSFPWTGAGTGELFF.

This clonotype has at least ten counts. The rearrangement joins TRBV10-3 to TRBJ2-3; D not resolved. Deletions cut 0 bases from V and 6 bases from J, with 4 bases between. Looked up from germline, CDR1 is ENHRY and CDR2 is SYGVKD. The CDR3 covers 12 residues. CDR3 sequence: CAISESPDTQYF. The CDR3, as DNA: TGTGCCATCAGTGAGTCGCCGGATACGCAGTATTTT.

This clonotype was picked up many times. The chain recombines TRBV6-1 with TRBJ2-7, with a weak D call TRBD1 (6 bases). V shed 2 bases and J shed 3 bases, with 8 bases lying between them. Looked up from germline, CDR1 is MNHNS and CDR2 is SASEGT. The CDR3 totals 13 residues. The CDR3 bases are TGTGCCAGCAGTGAAACAGGGTTCTACGAGCAGTACTTC. Its translation is CASSETGFYEQYF.

This clonotype has just a few counts. V is TRBV19 and J is TRBJ2-2; D is unclear. Trimming took 5 bases from V and 0 from J, leaving 16 bases between them. Per the germline V gene, CDR1 is LNHDA and CDR2 is SQIVND (reference sequence). This CDR3 has 17 amino acids. The CDR3 region has the DNA TGTGCCAGTAGTGATCCATTGATTGCTTCGAACACCGGGGAGCTGTTTTTT. This gives the protein CASSDPLIASNTGELFF.

This clonotype was seen repeatedly, ten times or more. The rearrangement joins TRBV19 to TRBJ2-4; D not certain. The CDR3 length is 19 residues. Germline values: CDR1 LNHDA, CDR2 SQIVND (reference sequence). The V end lost 3 bases, the J end lost 0 bases, and 21 bases lay between the germline ends. CDR3 protein: CASSIGSFAQPLAKNIQYF. Written as DNA, the CDR3 is TGTGCCAGTAGTATTGGCTCCTTCGCCCAGCCTCTAGCCAAAAACATTCAGTACTTC.

This clonotype was seen at least ten times. The chain uses TRBV4-1 and TRBJ1-1; D call uncertain. CDR1 MGHRA and CDR2 YSYEKL come from the germline V gene. Trimming removed 1 base at V and 1 base at J, with 4 bases between. The CDR3 totals 13 residues. CDR3 nucleotides: TGCGCCAGCAGCCAAGGTCAGAACACTGAAGCTTTCTTT. Translating it yields CASSQGQNTEAFF.

The V gene is TRBV10-3, the J gene TRBJ2-5; TRBD2 might be the D (6 bases). The CDR3 is made up of 15 amino acids. CDR1 and CDR2 from the germline V gene are ENHRY and SYGVKD. Trimming cost V 0 bases and J 2 bases, with 10 bases left between them. CDR3 DNA sequence: TGTGCCATCAGTGAGTCAGGTAGCGGACAAGAGACCCAGTACTTC. Protein sequence: CAISESGSGQETQYF.

This clonotype was seen many times. The chain has TRBV7-6 and TRBJ2-4; D is undetermined. The CDR3 loop spans 13 amino acids. Between the trimmed V and J ends, which lost 4 bases and 8 bases, there was a span of 12 bases. The germline gives CDR1 SGHVS, CDR2 FNYEAQ. The CDR3 DNA follows: TGTGCCAGCAGCTCACGGCCCGGTGACATTCAGTACTTC. Its translation: CASSSRPGDIQYF.

This clonotype was seen more than once but under ten times. This chain joins TRBV27 and TRBJ2-7, with unresolved D. The CDR3 runs to 13 residues. CDR1 and CDR2 from the germline V gene are MNHEY and SMNVEV (reference sequence). Trimming shortened V by 6 bases and J by 4 bases, and 13 bases separated the two germline ends. CDR3 sequence (DNA): TGTGCCAGCAGCCCATTTGGTGGTTACGAGCAGTACTTC. It codes for CASSPFGGYEQYF.

This clonotype was observed at least ten times. CDR3: CASSTDSETGDNSGANVLTF. The CDR3 DNA follows: TGTGCCAGCAGTACCGATTCAGAGACAGGCGATAACTCTGGGGCCAACGTCCTGACTTTC. The chain recombines TRBV12-3 or TRBV12-4 with TRBJ2-6, with D tentatively TRBD1 (6 bases). The CDR3 spans 20 residues. The ends were cut back, 5 bases at V and 0 bases at J, with 23 bases in the middle.

The table lists this clonotype with a few counts. The chain uses TRBV2 and TRBJ1-5; TRBD1 is a possible D gene (5 bases). This CDR3 has 13 amino acids. V shed 6 bases and J shed 7 bases, with 13 bases lying between them. Germline lookup yields CDR1 SNHLY and CDR2 FYNNEI. Written as DNA, the CDR3 is TGTGCCAGCAGCGTAACAGGTGGGCAGCCCCAGCATTTT. Its translation: CASSVTGGQPQHF.

This clonotype came up many times. The gene calls are TRBV27 and TRBJ1-1, with D maybe TRBD1 (5 bases). CDR1 MNHEY and CDR2 SMNVEV come from the germline V gene (reference sequence). This CDR3 has 13 residues. V was cut by 0 bases and J by 10 bases, with 12 bases left in between. The chain's CDR3 is CASSLSQDTGAFF. CDR3 coding DNA: TGTGCCAGCAGTTTATCGCAGGACACAGGAGCTTTCTTT.

Only a few counts were recorded for this clonotype. The rearrangement links TRBV6-1 to TRBJ1-1; D perhaps matches TRBD1 (6 bases). The CDR3 covers 14 residues. V was cut by 7 bases and J by 4 bases, with 16 bases left in between. Germline assignment: CDR1 MNHNS and CDR2 SASEGT. The CDR3 protein is CASTRDRYGTEAFF. The CDR3, as DNA: TGTGCCAGCACTCGTGACAGGTACGGCACTGAAGCTTTCTTT.

Remarks on this clonotype: With a much larger clone just one base away, this may be a read error. The chain links TRBV5-1 to TRBJ1-1; tentatively, D is TRBD1 (5 bases). CDR1 SGHRS and CDR2 YFSETQ come from the germline V gene. The CDR3 runs to 12 residues. CDR3 coding DNA: TGCGCCAGCAGCCCCGTGGGGGGGGAAGCTCTCTTT. It yields the protein CASSPVGGEALF.

On this clonotype itself: At one end, the junction sequence differs from germline, possibly due to a read error. The chain carries TRBV4-1 and TRBJ2-3; TRBD1 or TRBD2 may be the D gene (5 bases each). This CDR3 comprises 15 residues. Germline V gives CDR1 MGHRA, CDR2 YSYEKL. The CDR3 spells CARSQEPRDRQTQYF. CDR3 sequence (DNA): TGCGCCCGCAGCCAAGAGCCCCGGGACCGTCAAACGCAGTATTTT.

This clonotype was recorded many times. V is TRBV7-9 and J is TRBJ2-2; 7 bases are a match to TRBD2. Germline V gene lookup returns CDR1 SEHNR and CDR2 FQNEAQ (reference sequence). The V and J ends lost 5 bases and 6 bases, in that order; junction bases with no gene match: 6. The CDR3 is 14 amino acids. The CDR3 DNA follows: TGTGCCAGCAGCCCCCTTGGGGGGGCCGGGGAGCTGTTTTTT. Its protein product is CASSPLGGAGELFF.

This clonotype was observed many times. This chain uses TRBV7-9 with TRBJ2-3, with TRBD1 identical over 10 bases. V was clipped by 5 bases and J by 4 bases; unmatched bases: 12. Germline CDR1 and CDR2: SEHNR and FQNEAQ (reference sequence). This CDR3 has 17 amino acids. The CDR3 DNA is TGTGCCAGCAGCCCACAGCCGGGACAGGGGTTCGCAGATACGCAGTATTTT. It encodes CASSPQPGQGFADTQYF. The full variable domain, rest sourced from reference TRBV7-9 and TRBJ2-3, is DTGVSQNPRHKITKRGQNVTFRCDPISEHNRLYWYRQTLGQGPEFLTYFQNEAQLEKSRLLSDRFSAERPKGSFSTLEIQRTEQGDSAMYLCASSPQPGQGFADTQYFGPGTRLTVL.

This clonotype was counted at least ten times. V gene TRBV12-3 or TRBV12-4 combines with J gene TRBJ2-6; D is ambiguous. Trimming pared 6 bases from V and 4 bases from J, leaving 13 bases between. CDR3 size: 15 residues. CDR3 DNA: TGTGCCAGCAGCCCCGGCGGTGCGGGGGCCAACGTCCTGACTTTC. It codes for CASSPGGAGANVLTF.

This clonotype was observed a handful of times. The chain has TRBV12-3 or TRBV12-4 and TRBJ2-1; tentatively, D is TRBD1 (6 bases). Trimming took off 5 bases at V and 4 bases at J, with 12 bases between the two ends. The CDR3 is 14 amino acids. The CDR3, as DNA: TGTGCCAGCAGTCTAACCCAGGGGTACAATGAGCAGTTCTTC. As protein: CASSLTQGYNEQFF.

Concerning this clonotype: At one of its ends the junction is not consistent with the germline gene, which may arise from a read error. J is TRBJ1-1 and V is TRBV30; no clear D. There are 14 residues in the CDR3. Germline loops: CDR1 GTSNPN, CDR2 SVGIG (reference sequence). CDR3: CARSVLGSNTEAFF. Written as DNA, the CDR3 is TGCGCCAGGAGTGTACTCGGGTCTAACACTGAAGCTTTCTTT.